This TCR beta chain is from a study of blood T cell repertoires in COVID-19. Looked up from germline, CDR1 is MNHNS and CDR2 is SASEGT. V dropped 3 bases and J dropped 0 bases, with 15 bases sitting between them. CDR3 length: 16 residues. In the authors' methods: Nucleated cell number was recorded as an estimate derived from reference gene primer amplification. Libraries were prepared by immunoSEQ multiplex PCR; TCRdb keeps only in-frame clonotypes and omits some of them. For V, J and clone size, that table is used; D and trimming come from the DNA. The sample contains about 100,000 clones, about 80% of which appear only once.

The sample consisted of peripheral blood. The chain employs TRBV6-1 and TRBJ2-7; weak D call: TRBD1 (5 bases). This TCR came from a man in his 70s with active or convalescent COVID-19. Here the CDR3 DNA reads TGTGCCAGCAGTGATTCCTGGGGCGCGCTCTCCTACGAGCAGTACTTC. Its translation: CASSDSWGALSYEQYF.